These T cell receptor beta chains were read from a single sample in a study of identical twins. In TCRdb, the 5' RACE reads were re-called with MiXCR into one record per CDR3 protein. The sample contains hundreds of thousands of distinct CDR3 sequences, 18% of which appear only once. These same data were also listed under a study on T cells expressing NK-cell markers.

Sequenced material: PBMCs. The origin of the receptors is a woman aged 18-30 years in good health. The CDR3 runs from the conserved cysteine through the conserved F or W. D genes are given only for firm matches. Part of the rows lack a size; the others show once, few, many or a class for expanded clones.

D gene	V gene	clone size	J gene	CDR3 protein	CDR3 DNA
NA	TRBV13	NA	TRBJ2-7	CASSLDEALYEQYF	TGTGCCAGCAGCTTAGACGAGGCCCTCTACGAGCAGTACTTC
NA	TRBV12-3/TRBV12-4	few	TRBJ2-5	CASSLVVGLAGAKETQYF	TGTGCCAGCAGTTTAGTGGTAGGGTTGGCGGGGGCTAAAGAGACCCAGTACTTC
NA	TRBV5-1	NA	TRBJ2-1	CASSPLLGGGQVDEQFF	TGCGCCAGCAGCCCATTACTGGGGGGTGGACAGGTCGATGAGCAGTTCTTC
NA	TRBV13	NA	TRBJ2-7	CASGGSGEQYF	TGTGCCAGCGGGGGTTCAGGGGAGCAGTACTTC
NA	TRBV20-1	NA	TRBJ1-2	CSASRGDGYTF	TGCAGTGCTAGTCGGGGTGATGGCTACACCTTC
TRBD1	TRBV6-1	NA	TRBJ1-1	CASRHPTGGNTEAFF	TGTGCCAGCAGGCACCCGACAGGGGGGAACACTGAAGCTTTCTTT
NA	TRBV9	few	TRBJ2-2	CASSVAPNPTGELFF	TGTGCCAGCAGTGTAGCACCAAACCCCACCGGGGAGCTGTTTTTT
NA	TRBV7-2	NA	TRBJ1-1	CASSFRGNMNTEAFF	TGTGCCAGCAGCTTCAGGGGTAACATGAACACTGAAGCTTTCTTT
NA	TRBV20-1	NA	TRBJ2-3	CSARDRSGATDTQYF	TGCAGTGCTAGAGATCGCAGCGGAGCGACAGATACGCAGTATTTT
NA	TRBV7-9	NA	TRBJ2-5	CASSLEGGAQETQYF	TGTGCCAGCAGCTTAGAAGGCGGCGCACAAGAGACCCAGTACTTC